This T cell receptor (beta chain) was sequenced for a study of T-cell memory formation after mild COVID-19. Regarding the study as a whole: The CD4+ clones that contracted clustered mainly within CM and EM, and the CD8+ clones concentrated in EMRA.

TCRdb recomputed calls from the 5' RACE reads with MiXCR, one row per CDR3 protein. The sample shows 450,000 or so distinct CDR3 sequences, around 18% of them seen only once. Germline CDR1 DFQATT, CDR2 SNEGSKA (reference sequence). Trimming removed 0 bases at V and 6 bases at J, with 6 bases between. There are 12 residues in the CDR3. As for this clonotype: The antigen is unknown.

This clonotype originated in an adult woman who had mild COVID-19 (a few samples of this study predate the infection). Cell type and time point are not known. The sample taken for sequencing was PBMCs or a T cell subset sorted from them (not recorded which). The rearrangement joins TRBV20-1 to TRBJ1-3; D uncertain. The CDR3, as DNA: TGCAGTGCTAGAGATTGGGAAAACACCATATATTTT. Amino acid sequence: CSARDWENTIYF.